This T cell receptor (beta chain) was captured by sequencing in a study of blood T cell repertoires in COVID-19. Germline-derived CDR1 and CDR2 are MDHEN and SYDVKM. Between the trimmed V and J ends, which lost 2 bases and 4 bases, there was a span of 18 bases. The CDR3 contains 17 residues. Authors' data handling: How many nucleated cells were present was estimated from reference gene primer amplification. The assay was immunoSEQ multiplex PCR, and TCRdb's table has in-frame clones only and misses some. That table furnishes V, J and clone size, whereas the DNA furnished D and trimming. The profile shows about 130,000 clones, 80% of them singletons.

Sequencing input: peripheral blood. The genes are TRBV28 and TRBJ1-5; D is uncertain. The clonotype comes from a man aged 65 to 79 with acute or convalescent COVID-19. As DNA, the CDR3 is TGTGCCAGCAGTTTAGACTGGTCGCCTCTACTTAATCAGCCCCAGCATTTT. Its protein product is CASSLDWSPLLNQPQHF.